The 17 T cell receptor beta chains given below trace back to one sample, sequenced in a study of T cells in Graves' hyperthyroidism and ophthalmopathy. Amplification targeted TCR beta CDR3 regions from RNA transcripts. The primer set for the first-round RT-PCR of the TCR CDR3 was HTBI. TCRdb redid the calling of the multiplex PCR reads with MiXCR, one entry per CDR3 protein. In the table there are hundreds of thousands of distinct CDR3 sequences, 16% of which are singletons. The source material was blood. The receptor set was obtained from a woman in her twenties or thirties with Graves' hyperthyroidism.

This chain connects TRBV6-1 to TRBJ1-2, with D possibly matching TRBD1 (5 bases). The germline V and J ends were trimmed by 8 bases and 0 bases, with 10 bases remaining between them. Germline values: CDR1 MNHNS, CDR2 SASEGT. The CDR3 is 13 amino acids. The CDR3 reads CASGVGANYGYTF. The CDR3, as DNA: TGTGCCAGCGGGGTAGGGGCTAACTATGGCTACACCTTC.

This clonotype was recorded a few times. The rearrangement links TRBV2 to TRBJ1-2; no clear D gene. Between the trimmed V and J ends, which lost 7 bases and 7 bases, there was a span of 16 bases. The germline V gene encodes CDR1 SNHLY and CDR2 FYNNEI. This CDR3 region has 13 residues. CDR3 amino acids: CASTGGTVGGYTF. CDR3 DNA sequence: TGTGCCAGCACCGGCGGAACAGTGGGTGGCTACACCTTC. Full variable domain (remainder filled in from reference TRBV2 and TRBJ1-2): EPEVTQTPSHQVTQMGQEVILRCVPISNHLYFYWYRQILGQKVEFLVSFYNNEISEKSEIFDDQFSVERPDGSNFTLKIRSTKLEDSAMYFCASTGGTVGGYTFGSGTRLTVV.

In its sample, this clonotype was seen many times. The V call is TRBV29-1, the J call TRBJ2-7; 14 bases are a match to TRBD2. This CDR3 is 15 amino acids long. V gave up 7 bases and J gave up 3 bases; unmatched junction bases: 8. The germline V gene has CDR1 SQVTM and CDR2 ANQGSEA. CDR3 DNA: TGCAGCGCACGACTAGCGGGAGGGCCCCTCTACGAGCAGTACTTC. Its protein is CSARLAGGPLYEQYF.

Many counts were recorded for this clonotype. The chain recombines TRBV20-1 with TRBJ2-7; 8 bases line up with TRBD1. V gave up 5 bases and J gave up 7 bases; unmatched junction bases: 13. CDR3 size: 14 residues. The germline gives CDR1 DFQATT, CDR2 SNEGSKA (reference sequence). The CDR3 here is CSAGQGFVYGEQYF. DNA for the CDR3: TGCAGTGCTGGACAGGGTTTTGTCTATGGGGAGCAGTACTTC.

The gene calls are TRBV2 and TRBJ2-3; D possibly matches TRBD1 or TRBD2 (6 bases each). In germline, CDR1 is SNHLY, CDR2 FYNNEI. V lost 4 bases, J lost 0 bases, and 11 bases lay in between. The CDR3 is made up of 15 amino acids. The CDR3 is CASSAEGGSTDTQYF. In DNA, the CDR3 is TGTGCCAGCAGTGCGGAGGGGGGTAGCACAGATACGCAGTATTTT.

This clonotype was counted only a few times. The rearrangement uses TRBV11-2 and TRBJ1-4; maybe TRBD1 (5 bases). V lost 5 bases and J 8 bases, leaving 18 bases between the germline ends. The CDR3 has 15 amino acids. CDR1 and CDR2 from the germline V gene are SGHAT and FQNNGV. In DNA form, the CDR3 reads TGTGCCAGCAGCAAACAGACAGTCCTAGGGGAAAAACTGTTTTTT. It is translated as CASSKQTVLGEKLFF.

This clonotype was recorded at least ten times. J is TRBJ2-3 and V is TRBV6-5; D is possibly TRBD1 (5 bases). The germline CDR1 and CDR2 sequences are MNHEY and SVGAGI. The CDR3 runs 15 residues. The V end was cut by 2 bases, the J end by 3 bases, with 12 bases between. The CDR3 spells CASSYRDDRTDTQYF. The CDR3 DNA is TGTGCCAGCAGTTACCGTGACGACAGAACAGATACGCAGTATTTT.

Many counts were recorded for this clonotype. J is TRBJ2-7 and V is TRBV10-3; 7 bases match TRBD1. J was trimmed by 6 bases and V by 2 bases; bases with no gene match: 7. CDR3 length: 14 amino acids. Germline CDR1 is ENHRY and CDR2 is SYGVKD. DNA for the CDR3: TGTGCCATCAGTGAGCGTCAGGGGGTTCGCGAGCAGTACTTC. It yields the protein CAISERQGVREQYF.

In this sample, this clonotype turned up a few times. The V and J genes are TRBV7-3 and TRBJ2-1; 13 bases map to TRBD2. V was clipped by 2 bases and J by 2 bases; unmatched bases: 3. Germline lookup yields CDR1 SGHTA and CDR2 FQGTGA. The CDR3 has 17 residues. CDR3: CASSLGLAGVAYNEQFF. The CDR3 bases are TGTGCCAGCAGCTTAGGACTAGCGGGAGTCGCCTACAATGAGCAGTTCTTC.

This clonotype appeared many times. This rearrangement joins TRBV11-3 to TRBJ2-7; 8 nucleotides match TRBD1. With V trimmed by 4 bases and J by 2 bases, 1 base remained unmatched. This CDR3 region has 13 residues. The germline V gene has CDR1 SGHNT and CDR2 YENEEA. The CDR3 coding sequence is TGTGCCAGCAGCTCACAGGGGGCCTACGAGCAGTACTTC. Its protein product is CASSSQGAYEQYF.

With regard to this clonotype: A clone one base away is much larger, so this may be a read error. This chain connects TRBV5-1 to TRBJ2-2; D is undetermined. Germline values: CDR1 SGHRS, CDR2 YFSETQ. V dropped 3 bases and J dropped 1 base, with 13 bases sitting between them. This CDR3 is built from 16 residues. The CDR3 loop is CASSYYTGGNTGELFF. CDR3 DNA: TGCGCCAGCAGCTATTATACTGGCGGGAACACCGGGGAGCTGTTTTTT.

This clonotype was counted many times. The chain uses TRBV2 and TRBJ2-1; TRBD2 aligns across 9 bases. The germline gives CDR1 SNHLY, CDR2 FYNNEI. The CDR3 sequence is 14 residues long. Trimming took 5 bases from V and 6 from J; bases not matched to a gene: 5. The CDR3: CASSHSGSVNEQFF. In DNA, the CDR3 is TGTGCCAGCAGTCATAGCGGGAGCGTCAATGAGCAGTTCTTC.

Worth noting for this clonotype: One end of the junction does not line up with germline, which may come from a read error. This rearrangement joins TRBV10-3 to TRBJ2-7; D is ambiguous. Germline-derived CDR1 and CDR2 are ENHRY and SYGVKD. There are 12 residues in the CDR3. The CDR3 DNA is TGTGCCAACAGTGAGTCCTACTACGAGCAGTACTTC. Translating it yields CANSESYYEQYF.

The sample holds many counts of this clonotype. This sequence joins TRBV11-2 and TRBJ2-3; D is perhaps TRBD2 (5 bases). CDR1 is SGHAT, CDR2 FQNNGV, per germline. This CDR3 comprises 16 residues. V lost 3 bases and J lost 4, with 17 bases in between. The CDR3 spells CASSLSGLGGADTQYF. The CDR3 region has the DNA TGTGCCAGCAGCTTGAGCGGTTTAGGTGGGGCAGATACGCAGTATTTT.

This clonotype was counted many times. This rearrangement joins TRBV28 to TRBJ2-7, with 7 bases lining up with TRBD2. In germline, CDR1 is MDHEN, CDR2 SYDVKM. The V and J ends lost 4 bases and 2 bases, in that order; junction bases with no gene match: 11. The CDR3 totals 16 residues. The CDR3 sequence is CASSSALGGKTYEQYF. In DNA, the CDR3 is TGTGCCAGCAGTTCCGCCCTGGGGGGGAAGACCTACGAGCAGTACTTC.

This clonotype was detected only a few times. This chain joins TRBV6-1 and TRBJ2-3, with D perhaps matching TRBD2 (5 bases). Germline V lookup: CDR1 MNHNS, CDR2 SASEGT. The V end was cut by 3 bases, the J end by 4 bases, with 11 bases between. CDR3 length: 14 residues. The chain's CDR3 is CASSETLASDTQYF. The CDR3 DNA reads TGTGCCAGCAGTGAGACCCTAGCTTCAGATACGCAGTATTTT.

The J gene is TRBJ1-2, the V gene TRBV4-1; D is unresolved. The CDR3 has 13 residues. Germline V gene sequence: CDR1 MGHRA, CDR2 YSYEKL. V was shortened by 0 bases and J by 6 bases, with 8 bases between the two germline ends. In DNA form, the CDR3 reads TGCGCCAGCAGCCAAGATATTCAAAATGGCTACACCTTC. Translating gives CASSQDIQNGYTF.